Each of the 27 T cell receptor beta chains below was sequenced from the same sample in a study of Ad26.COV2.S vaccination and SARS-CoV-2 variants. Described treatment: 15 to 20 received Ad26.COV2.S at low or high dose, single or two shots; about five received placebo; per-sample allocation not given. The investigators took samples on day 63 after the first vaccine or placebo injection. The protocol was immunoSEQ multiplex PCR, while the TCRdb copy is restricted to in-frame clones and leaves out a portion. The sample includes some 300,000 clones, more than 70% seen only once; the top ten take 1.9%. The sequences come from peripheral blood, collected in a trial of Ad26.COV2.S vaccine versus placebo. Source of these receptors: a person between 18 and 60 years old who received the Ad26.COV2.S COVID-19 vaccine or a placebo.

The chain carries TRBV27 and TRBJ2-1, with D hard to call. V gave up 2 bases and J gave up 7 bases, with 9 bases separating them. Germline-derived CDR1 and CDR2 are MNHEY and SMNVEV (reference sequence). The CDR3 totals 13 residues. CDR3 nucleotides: TGTGCCAGCAGTTTACGGTACTCGAATGAGCAGTTCTTC. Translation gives CASSLRYSNEQFF.

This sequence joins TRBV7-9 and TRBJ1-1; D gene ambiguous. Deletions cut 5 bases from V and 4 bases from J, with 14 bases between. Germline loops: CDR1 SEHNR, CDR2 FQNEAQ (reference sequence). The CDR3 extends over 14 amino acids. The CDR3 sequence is CASSPLGASTEAFF. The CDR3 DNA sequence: TGTGCCAGCAGCCCCCTGGGCGCGAGCACTGAAGCTTTCTTT.

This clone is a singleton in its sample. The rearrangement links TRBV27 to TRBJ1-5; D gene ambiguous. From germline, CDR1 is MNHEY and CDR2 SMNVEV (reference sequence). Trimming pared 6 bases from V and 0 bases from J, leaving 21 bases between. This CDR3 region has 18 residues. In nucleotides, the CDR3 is TGTGCCAGCAGCCCCCTTCTTTCCGGAGCTTTTAGCAATCAGCCCCAGCATTTT. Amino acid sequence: CASSPLLSGAFSNQPQHF.

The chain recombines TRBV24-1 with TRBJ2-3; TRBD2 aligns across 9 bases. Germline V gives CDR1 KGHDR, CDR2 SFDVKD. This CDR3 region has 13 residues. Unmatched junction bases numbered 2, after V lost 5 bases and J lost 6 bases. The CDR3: CATSVAGGDTQYF. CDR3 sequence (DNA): TGTGCCACCAGTGTGGCGGGGGGGGATACGCAGTATTTT.

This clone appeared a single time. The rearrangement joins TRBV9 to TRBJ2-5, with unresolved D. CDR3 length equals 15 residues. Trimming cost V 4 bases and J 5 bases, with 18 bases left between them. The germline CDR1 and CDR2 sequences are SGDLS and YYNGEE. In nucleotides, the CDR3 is TGTGCCAGCAGCATCAGACCCAATCCCCGGGAGACCCAGTACTTC. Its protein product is CASSIRPNPRETQYF.

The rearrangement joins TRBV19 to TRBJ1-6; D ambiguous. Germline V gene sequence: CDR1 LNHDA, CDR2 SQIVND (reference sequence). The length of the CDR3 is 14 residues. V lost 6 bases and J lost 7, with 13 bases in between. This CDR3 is CASRDEANNSPLHF. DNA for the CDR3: TGTGCCAGTAGAGACGAAGCAAACAATTCACCCCTCCACTTT. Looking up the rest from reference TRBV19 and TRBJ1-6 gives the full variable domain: DGGITQSPKYLFRKEGQNVTLSCEQNLNHDAMYWYRQDPGQGLRLIYYSQIVNDFQKGDIAEGYSVSREKKESFPLTVTSAQKNPTAFYLCASRDEANNSPLHFGNGTRLTVT.

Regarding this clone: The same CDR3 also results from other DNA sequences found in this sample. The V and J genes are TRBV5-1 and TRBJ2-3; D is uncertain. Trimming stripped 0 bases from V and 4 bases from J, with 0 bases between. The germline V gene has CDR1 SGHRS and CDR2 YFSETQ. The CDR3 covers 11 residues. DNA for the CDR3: TGCGCCAGCAGCTTGGCAGATACGCAGTATTTT. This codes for CASSLADTQYF.

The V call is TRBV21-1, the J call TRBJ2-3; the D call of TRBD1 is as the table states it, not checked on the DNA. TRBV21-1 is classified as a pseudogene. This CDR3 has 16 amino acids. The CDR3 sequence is CASSRGQGKCTDTQYF. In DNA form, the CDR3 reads TGTGCCAGCAGCAGGGGACAGGGGAAATGCACAGATACGCAGTATTTT.

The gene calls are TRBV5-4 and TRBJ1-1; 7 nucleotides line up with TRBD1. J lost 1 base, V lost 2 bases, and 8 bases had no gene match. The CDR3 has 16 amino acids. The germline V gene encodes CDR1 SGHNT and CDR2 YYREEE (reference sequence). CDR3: CASSLGGGGRNTEAFF. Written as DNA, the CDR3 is TGTGCCAGCAGCTTAGGAGGGGGCGGGAGGAACACTGAAGCTTTCTTT.

DNA for the CDR3: TGTGCCAGCGCCCTCTCGGACAGGGATCATGAGACCCAGTACTTC. This codes for CASALSDRDHETQYF. This chain uses TRBV6-5 with TRBJ2-5, with 8 bases matching TRBD1. V lost 8 bases to trimming and J lost 5 bases; unmatched junction nucleotides: 13. Per germline, CDR1 MNHEY and CDR2 SVGAGI. This CDR3 contains 15 residues.

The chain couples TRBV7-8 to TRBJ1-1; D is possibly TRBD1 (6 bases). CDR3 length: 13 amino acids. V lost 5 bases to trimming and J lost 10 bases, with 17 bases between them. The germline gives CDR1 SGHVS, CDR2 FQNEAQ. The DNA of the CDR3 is TGTGCCAGCAGCCCAGAGGGGGAGGGCAGAGCTTTCTTT. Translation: CASSPEGEGRAFF.

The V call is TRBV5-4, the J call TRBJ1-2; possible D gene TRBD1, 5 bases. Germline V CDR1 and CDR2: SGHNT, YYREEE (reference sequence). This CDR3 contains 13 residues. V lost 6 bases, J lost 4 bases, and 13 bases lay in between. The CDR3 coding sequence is TGTGCCAGCAACGACAGAAATGCCTATGGCTACACCTTC. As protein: CASNDRNAYGYTF.

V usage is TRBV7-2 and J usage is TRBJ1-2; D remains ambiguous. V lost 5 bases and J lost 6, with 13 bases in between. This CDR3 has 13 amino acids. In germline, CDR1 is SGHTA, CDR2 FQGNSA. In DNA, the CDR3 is TGTGCCAGCAGCAAAGAAAGGGCCGATGGCTACACCTTC. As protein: CASSKERADGYTF.

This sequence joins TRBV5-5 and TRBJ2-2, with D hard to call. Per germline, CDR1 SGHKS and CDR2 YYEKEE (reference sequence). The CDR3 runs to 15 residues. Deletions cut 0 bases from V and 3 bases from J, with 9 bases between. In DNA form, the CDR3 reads TGTGCCAGCAGCTTGGAGTCTAGGGACACCGGGGAGCTGTTTTTT. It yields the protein CASSLESRDTGELFF.

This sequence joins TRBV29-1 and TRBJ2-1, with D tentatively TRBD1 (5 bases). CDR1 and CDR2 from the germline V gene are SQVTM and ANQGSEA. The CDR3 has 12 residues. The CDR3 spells CATDQGPLEQFF. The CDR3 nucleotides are TGCGCTACAGACCAGGGCCCCCTTGAGCAGTTCTTC.

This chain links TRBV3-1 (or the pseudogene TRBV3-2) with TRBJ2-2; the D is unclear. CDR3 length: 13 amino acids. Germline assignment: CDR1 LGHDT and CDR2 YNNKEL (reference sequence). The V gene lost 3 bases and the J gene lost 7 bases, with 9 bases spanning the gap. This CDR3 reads CASSHREGGELFF. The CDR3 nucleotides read TGTGCCAGCAGCCACAGAGAAGGCGGGGAGCTGTTTTTT.

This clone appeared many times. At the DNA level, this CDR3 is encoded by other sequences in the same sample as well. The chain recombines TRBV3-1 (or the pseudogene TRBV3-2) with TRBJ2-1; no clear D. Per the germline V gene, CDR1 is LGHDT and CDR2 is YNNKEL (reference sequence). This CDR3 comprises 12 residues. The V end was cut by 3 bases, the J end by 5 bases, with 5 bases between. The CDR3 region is CASSQLHNEQFF. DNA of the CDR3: TGTGCCAGCAGCCAGCTACACAATGAGCAGTTCTTC.

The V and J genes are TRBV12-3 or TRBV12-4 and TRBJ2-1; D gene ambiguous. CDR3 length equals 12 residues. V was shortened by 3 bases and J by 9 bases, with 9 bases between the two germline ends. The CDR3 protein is CASSFERAEQFF. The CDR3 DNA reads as TGTGCCAGCAGTTTTGAGCGCGCTGAGCAGTTCTTC.

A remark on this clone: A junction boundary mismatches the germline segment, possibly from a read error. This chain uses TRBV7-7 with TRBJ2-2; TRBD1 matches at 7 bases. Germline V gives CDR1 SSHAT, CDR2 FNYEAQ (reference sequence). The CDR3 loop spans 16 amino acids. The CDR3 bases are TGTGCTAGCAGCTTATTAGGGGGCGTTAACACCGGGGAGCTGTTTTTT. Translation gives CASSLLGGVNTGELFF.

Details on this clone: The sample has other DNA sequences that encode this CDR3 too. CDR3 residues: CASSLDSSGNTIYF. The DNA of the CDR3 is TGCGCCAGCAGCCTTGACAGCTCTGGAAACACCATATATTTT. The genes are TRBV5-1 and TRBJ1-3, with D possibly matching TRBD1 (5 bases). Trimming took off 4 bases at V and 0 bases at J, with 8 bases between the two ends. The CDR3 has 14 amino acids. Germline CDR1 is SGHRS and CDR2 is YFSETQ.

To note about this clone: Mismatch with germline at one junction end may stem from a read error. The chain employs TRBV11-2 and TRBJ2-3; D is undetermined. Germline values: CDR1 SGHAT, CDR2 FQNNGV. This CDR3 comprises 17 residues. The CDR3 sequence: CAGSLAYATTSTDTQYF. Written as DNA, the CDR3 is TGTGCCGGCAGCTTAGCTTACGCCACCACTAGCACAGATACGCAGTATTTT.

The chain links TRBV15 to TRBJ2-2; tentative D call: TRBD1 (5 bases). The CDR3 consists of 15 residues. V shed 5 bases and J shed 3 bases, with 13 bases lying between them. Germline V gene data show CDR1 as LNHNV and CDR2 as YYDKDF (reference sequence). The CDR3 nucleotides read TGTGCCACCAGCGAGCCCACAGGCCACACCGGGGAGCTGTTTTTT. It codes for CATSEPTGHTGELFF.

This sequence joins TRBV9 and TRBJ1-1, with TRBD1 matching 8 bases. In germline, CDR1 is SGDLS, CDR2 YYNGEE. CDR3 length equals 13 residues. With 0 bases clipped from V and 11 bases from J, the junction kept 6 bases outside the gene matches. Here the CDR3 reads CASSVGRTGPAFF. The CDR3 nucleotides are TGTGCCAGCAGCGTAGGGCGGACAGGGCCGGCTTTCTTT.

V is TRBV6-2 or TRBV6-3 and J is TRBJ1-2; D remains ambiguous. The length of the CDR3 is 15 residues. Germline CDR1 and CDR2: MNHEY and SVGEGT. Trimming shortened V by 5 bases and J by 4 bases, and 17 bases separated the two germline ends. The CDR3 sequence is CASSGPAQNLYGYTF. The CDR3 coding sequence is TGTGCCAGCAGTGGACCCGCCCAAAACCTCTATGGCTACACCTTC.

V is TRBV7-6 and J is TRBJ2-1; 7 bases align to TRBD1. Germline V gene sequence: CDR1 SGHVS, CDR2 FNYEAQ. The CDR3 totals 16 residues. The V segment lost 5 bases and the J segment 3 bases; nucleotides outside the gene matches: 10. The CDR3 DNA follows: TGTGCCAGCAGCGCAGAACAGGGGACCTACTACAATGAGCAGTTCTTC. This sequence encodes CASSAEQGTYYNEQFF.

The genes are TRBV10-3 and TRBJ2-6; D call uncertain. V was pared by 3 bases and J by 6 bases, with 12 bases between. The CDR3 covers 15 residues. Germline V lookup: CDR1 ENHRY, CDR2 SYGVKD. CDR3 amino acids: CAISEMRGLANVLTF. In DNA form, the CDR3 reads TGTGCCATCAGTGAAATGCGTGGCTTGGCCAACGTCCTGACTTTC.

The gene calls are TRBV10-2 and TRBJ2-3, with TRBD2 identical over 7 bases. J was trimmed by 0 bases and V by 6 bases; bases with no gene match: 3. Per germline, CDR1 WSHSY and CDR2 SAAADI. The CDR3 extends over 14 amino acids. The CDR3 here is CASSSGVSTDTQYF. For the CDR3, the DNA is TGCGCCAGCAGCAGCGGGGTTAGCACAGATACGCAGTATTTT.